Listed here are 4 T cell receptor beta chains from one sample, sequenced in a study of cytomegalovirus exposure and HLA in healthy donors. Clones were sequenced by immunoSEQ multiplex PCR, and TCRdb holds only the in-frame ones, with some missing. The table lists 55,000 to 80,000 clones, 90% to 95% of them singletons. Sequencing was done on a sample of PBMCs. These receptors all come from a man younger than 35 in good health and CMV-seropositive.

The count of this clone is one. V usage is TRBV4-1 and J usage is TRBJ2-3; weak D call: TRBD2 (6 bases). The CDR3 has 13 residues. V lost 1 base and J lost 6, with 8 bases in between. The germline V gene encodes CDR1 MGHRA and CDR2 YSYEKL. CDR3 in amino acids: CASSQGAGDTQYF. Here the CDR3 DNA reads TGCGCCAGCAGCCAAGGGGCGGGGGATACGCAGTATTTT.

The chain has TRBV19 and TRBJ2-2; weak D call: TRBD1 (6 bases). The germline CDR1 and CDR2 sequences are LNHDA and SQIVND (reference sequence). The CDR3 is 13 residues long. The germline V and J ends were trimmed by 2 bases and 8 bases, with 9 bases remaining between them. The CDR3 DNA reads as TGTGCCAGTAGTATAAACAGGGCTGGGGAGCTGTTTTTT. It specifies CASSINRAGELFF.

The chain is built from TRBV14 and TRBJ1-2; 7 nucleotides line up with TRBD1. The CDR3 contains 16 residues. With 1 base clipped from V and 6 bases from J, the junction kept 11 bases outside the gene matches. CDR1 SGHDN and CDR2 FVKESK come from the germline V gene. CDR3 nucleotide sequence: TGTGCCAGCAGCCAAGGGGCGAGGGGGCCGGGCCATGGCTACACCTTC. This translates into CASSQGARGPGHGYTF. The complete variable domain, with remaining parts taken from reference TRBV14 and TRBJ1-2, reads EAGVTQFPSHSVIEKGQTVTLRCDPISGHDNLYWYRRVMGKEIKFLLHFVKESKQDESGMPNNRFLAERTGGTYSTLKVQPAELEDSGVYFCASSQGARGPGHGYTFGSGTRLTVV.

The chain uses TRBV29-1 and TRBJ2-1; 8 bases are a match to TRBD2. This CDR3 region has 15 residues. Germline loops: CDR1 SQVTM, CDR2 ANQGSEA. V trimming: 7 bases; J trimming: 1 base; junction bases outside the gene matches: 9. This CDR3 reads CSARRREVSYNEQFF. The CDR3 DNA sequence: TGCAGCGCCCGTAGGCGGGAGGTTTCCTACAATGAGCAGTTCTTC.